These 14 T cell receptor beta chains came from one sample sequenced in a study of identical twins. One entry per CDR3 protein, called by TCRdb with MiXCR from the 5' RACE reads. The table has about 200,000 distinct CDR3 sequences, 7.5% seen once. The same sample was also used in a study of yellow fever vaccine responses in identical twins.

The source material was memory (CD45RO+) T cells sorted from blood. The receptors shown here come from a woman in her late teens or twenties in good health.

The rearrangement uses TRBV2 and TRBJ2-2; TRBD2 might be the D (5 bases). The CDR3 runs to 13 residues. CDR1 SNHLY and CDR2 FYNNEI come from the germline V gene. Trimming took off 11 bases at V and 1 base at J, with 11 bases between the two ends. CDR3 loop: CASRTENTGELFF. In DNA, the CDR3 is TGTGCCTCGAGGACTGAGAACACCGGGGAGCTGTTTTTT.

This clonotype has ten or more counts. This chain uses TRBV7-9 with TRBJ2-1, with TRBD2 matching 10 bases. Germline V gene data show CDR1 as SEHNR and CDR2 as FQNEAQ (reference sequence). V lost 4 bases, J lost 5 bases, and 8 bases stayed unmatched. The CDR3 has 16 residues. The CDR3 is CASSSASGGTNNEQFF. In nucleotides, the CDR3 is TGTGCCAGCAGCTCGGCTAGCGGGGGTACAAACAATGAGCAGTTCTTC.

The rearrangement joins TRBV14 to TRBJ1-2; 7 positions agree with TRBD1. J was trimmed by 6 bases and V by 0 bases; bases with no gene match: 7. The CDR3 is 15 amino acids. Germline V gene sequence: CDR1 SGHDN, CDR2 FVKESK. CDR3 residues: CASSQDPEGGHGYTF. CDR3 DNA sequence: TGTGCCAGCAGCCAAGATCCGGAAGGGGGCCATGGCTACACCTTC.

This clonotype was recorded at least ten times. The genes are TRBV4-3 and TRBJ2-5; a possible D gene is TRBD1 (6 bases). The CDR3 loop spans 13 amino acids. Germline V gene sequence: CDR1 LGHNA, CDR2 YSLEER. The V end lost 0 bases, the J end lost 5 bases, and 7 bases lay between the germline ends. For the CDR3, the DNA is TGCGCCAGCAGCCAAGAGGACAGCGAGACCCAGTACTTC. It codes for CASSQEDSETQYF.

The chain has TRBV12-5 and TRBJ1-1; D remains unclear. Germline V gene sequence: CDR1 LGHNT, CDR2 FRNRAP. The CDR3 sequence is 18 residues long. V lost 1 base and J lost 0, with 18 bases in between. The CDR3 region is CASGLAQSPNRLNTEAFF. CDR3 in DNA: TGTGCTAGTGGTTTGGCACAGTCCCCTAACCGCCTGAACACTGAAGCTTTCTTT.

This clonotype was counted ten times or more. This sequence joins TRBV10-3 and TRBJ1-2; no firm D call. Deletions cut 0 bases from V and 2 bases from J, with 10 bases between. The germline gives CDR1 ENHRY, CDR2 SYGVKD. This CDR3 has 15 amino acids. The CDR3 protein is CAISESIGKNYGYTF. DNA of the CDR3: TGTGCCATCAGTGAGTCGATAGGGAAGAACTATGGCTACACCTTC.

The chain is built from TRBV10-2 and TRBJ2-7; D uncertain. Trimming shortened V by 3 bases and J by 0 bases, and 15 bases separated the two germline ends. CDR1 and CDR2 (germline): WSHSY, SAAADI. The CDR3 has 16 amino acids. In DNA form, the CDR3 reads TGCGCCAGCAGTGATGTCAGGAAAGCGATCTCCTACGAGCAGTACTTC. Its translation: CASSDVRKAISYEQYF.

This chain links TRBV30 with TRBJ1-1; D remains unclear. This CDR3 region has 10 residues. Trimming shortened V by 7 bases and J by 4 bases, and 7 bases separated the two germline ends. CDR1 is GTSNPN, CDR2 SVGIG, per germline (reference sequence). The CDR3 sequence: CASESTEAFF. Written as DNA, the CDR3 is TGTGCCTCAGAGTCCACTGAAGCTTTCTTT.

This clonotype was counted a few times. The chain recombines TRBV18 with TRBJ2-3; D is ambiguous. The V end lost 3 bases, the J end lost 0 bases, and 7 bases lay between the germline ends. The CDR3 is 14 residues long. CDR1 is KGHSH, CDR2 LQKENI, per germline. CDR3 DNA sequence: TGTGCCAGCTCACCCGCTCTTAGCACAGATACGCAGTATTTT. This codes for CASSPALSTDTQYF.

The V gene is TRBV23-1, the J gene TRBJ2-3; D might be TRBD1 or TRBD2, each matching 5 bases. TRBV23-1 is designated an ORF whose function remains uncertain. V was clipped by 0 bases and J by 2 bases, with 18 bases between them. This CDR3 is built from 18 residues. The CDR3 here is CASSQSISSRGFTDTQYF. DNA for the CDR3: TGCGCCAGCAGTCAATCTATTTCCAGCCGGGGCTTCACAGATACGCAGTATTTT.

This clonotype has a handful of counts. The rearrangement uses TRBV3-1 and TRBJ1-6; D gene uncertain. Between the trimmed V and J ends, which lost 1 base and 8 bases, there was a span of 6 bases. This CDR3 has 13 amino acids. Germline CDR1 reads LGHDT; CDR2 reads YNNKEL (reference sequence). The CDR3 DNA follows: TGTGCCAGCAGCCAAGGTGGGCATTCACCCCTCCACTTT. It yields the protein CASSQGGHSPLHF.

The chain carries TRBV5-1 and TRBJ2-4; tentative D call: TRBD2 (5 bases). The germline V gene encodes CDR1 SGHRS and CDR2 YFSETQ. CDR3 size: 14 residues. V was clipped by 4 bases and J by 1 base, with 9 bases between them. The CDR3 DNA is TGCGCCAGCAGCCCCCCGGGGGCCAAAAACATTCAGTACTTC. This sequence encodes CASSPPGAKNIQYF.

About this clonotype itself: The junction departs from germline at one end; a sequencing error may be responsible. The genes are TRBV9 and TRBJ1-1; tentative D call: TRBD1 (5 bases). Germline assignment: CDR1 SGDLS and CDR2 YYNGEE. The CDR3 contains 10 residues. For the CDR3, the DNA is TGTGCCAGCAGCGGACGACAGAGATCGTTT. Protein: CASSGRQRSF.

This clonotype was picked up a small number of times. The V and J genes are TRBV4-1 and TRBJ2-5; unclear D gene. Trimming pared 0 bases from V and 0 bases from J, leaving 5 bases between. Germline CDR1 reads MGHRA; CDR2 reads YSYEKL. The CDR3 is 14 amino acids. The CDR3 DNA is TGCGCCAGCAGCCAAGATATTGACCAAGAGACCCAGTACTTC. This sequence encodes CASSQDIDQETQYF.